These 6 T cell receptor beta chains originate from one sample sequenced in a study of cytomegalovirus exposure and HLA in healthy donors. PCR amplification relied on 60 Vbeta primers (plus 13 Jbeta primers). The repertoire was sequenced with immunoSEQ multiplex PCR; TCRdb's copy has only in-frame clones and lacks some. The sample carries 60,000 to 70,000 clones, more than 60% recorded once. The sequencing input was PBMCs. Receptors were obtained from a woman aged 25 to 45 in good health and CMV-seronegative.

This clone occurred a few times. V gene TRBV30 combines with J gene TRBJ2-1, with D possibly being TRBD2 (7 bases). From germline, CDR1 is GTSNPN and CDR2 SVGIG (reference sequence). V was pared by 0 bases and J by 9 bases, with 12 bases between. This CDR3 has 13 residues. CDR3 bases: TGTGCCTGGAGTGTCGGGGGAGGGGGTGAGCAGTTCTTC. This sequence encodes CAWSVGGGGEQFF.

The chain has TRBV10-3 and TRBJ1-5, with no clear D. From germline, CDR1 is ENHRY and CDR2 SYGVKD. V lost 2 bases, J lost 5 bases, and 13 bases lay in between. CDR3 length: 15 residues. This chain's CDR3 is CAISEGGREDQPQHF. The CDR3, as DNA: TGTGCCATCAGTGAGGGAGGACGGGAAGATCAGCCCCAGCATTTT.

The V gene is TRBV2, the J gene TRBJ2-1; 7 bases match TRBD1. V lost 5 bases to trimming and J lost 4 bases; unmatched junction nucleotides: 20. The V gene's germline CDR1 is SNHLY and CDR2 FYNNEI. The CDR3 covers 19 residues. The CDR3 region has the DNA TGTGCCAGCAGTCCCTACCCGACAGGGTTTGCATCGGAGTACAATGAGCAGTTCTTC. Residues: CASSPYPTGFASEYNEQFF. Complete variable domain (other parts from reference TRBV2 and TRBJ2-1): EPEVTQTPSHQVTQMGQEVILRCVPISNHLYFYWYRQILGQKVEFLVSFYNNEISEKSEIFDDQFSVERPDGSNFTLKIRSTKLEDSAMYFCASSPYPTGFASEYNEQFFGPGTRLTVL.

This clone was observed once. The CDR3 here is CASSLSDSANTGELFF. CDR3 in DNA: TGTGCCAGCTCACTTTCGGACAGCGCGAACACCGGGGAGCTGTTTTTT. The chain employs TRBV18 and TRBJ2-2, with D possibly matching TRBD1 (6 bases). Germline CDR1 reads KGHSH; CDR2 reads LQKENI. The germline V and J ends were trimmed by 4 bases and 0 bases, with 12 bases remaining between them. The CDR3 is 16 amino acids. Together with reference TRBV18 and TRBJ2-2, the CDR3 gives the full variable domain: NAGVMQNPRHLVRRRGQEARLRCSPMKGHSHVYWYRQLPEEGLKFMVYLQKENIIDESGMPKERFSAEFPKEGPSILRIQQVVRGDSAAYFCASSLSDSANTGELFFGEGSRLTVL.

This chain uses TRBV11-1 with TRBJ1-1, with unresolved D. Trimming shortened V by 3 bases and J by 3 bases, and 11 bases separated the two germline ends. The CDR3 has 14 residues. Germline V lookup: CDR1 SGHAT, CDR2 FQDESV (reference sequence). As DNA, the CDR3 is TGTGCCAGCAGCTTTAATCGGTACTACACTGAAGCTTTCTTT. Protein sequence: CASSFNRYYTEAFF.

V gene TRBV19 combines with J gene TRBJ2-7; 11 bases fit TRBD1. Unmatched junction bases numbered 6, after V lost 5 bases and J lost 6 bases. This CDR3 region has 14 residues. Looked up from germline, CDR1 is LNHDA and CDR2 is SQIVND (reference sequence). This CDR3 is CASSPGTGGPEQYF. The CDR3 nucleotides read TGTGCCAGTAGTCCCGGGACAGGGGGGCCCGAGCAGTACTTC.